This T cell receptor beta chain was sequenced for a study of blood T cell repertoires in COVID-19 (dated by TCRdb to the early 2020s). About the full investigation: Collaborator samples came from the United States, Italy and Spain and covered acute and convalescent phases of COVID-19. The prospective study material was composed of cDNA or gDNA derived from T cells, B-cell-depleted T cells, or PBMCs. Deeply sampled blood TCRbeta repertoires from subjects exposed to, actively infected with, or recovered from COVID-19 were included in the dataset. The repertoires were released in a freely available public database meant as a resource for research on the immune response to SARS-CoV-2. Samples were obtained from the ongoing ImmuneRACE study (first 160 participants) and from about 1,300 subjects provided by 6 global collaborators. The sample metadata nearly always contained a de-identified subject ID, COVID-19 status, age in years and sex. Where available, HLA class I and class II types were obtained from metadata supplied by the sample provider rather than from assay-based typing. Results and caveats for the whole study, not just this receptor: How much clinical and demographic metadata was included differed by source and by participant, and the metadata was provided uncurated.

The immunoSEQ Assay, a bias-controlled multiplex PCR, was used to amplify TCRbeta CDR3 regions from genomic DNA. The authors' pipeline ran thus. Nucleated cell counts per sample were estimated from amplification of reference gene primers within the assay. Sequence reads were collapsed and filtered to measure the absolute abundance of every unique TCRbeta CDR3 rearrangement. For each sample, productive Simpson clonality was calculated as the square root of Simpson's diversity index over productive rearrangements. Entries here come from immuneACCESS through TCRdb and include only in-frame sequences with V and J called. Some clones fail to appear in such tables; in the studies checked, an unresolved V gene covers under half of the shortfall, and the cause of the remainder is unknown. V, J and clone size derive from that table, while D and trimming were established from the DNA sequence. The sample table lists about 36,000 clones, about 74% of them with a count of one. In total, the top ten clones hold roughly 2% of the sample.

Collaborating institutions collected whole blood in K2EDTA tubes following their own protocols. For TCRbeta analysis, collaborators shipped samples in one of three forms: frozen whole blood, isolated PBMCs, or DNA extracted from either of those sample types. The CDR3 spans 15 residues, from the cysteine through the phenylalanine. Only the CDR3 DNA stays, 45 bases, in frame from base 1. The germline V gene specifies ENHRY as CDR1 and SYGVKD as CDR2. Trimming leaves V shorter by 0 bases and J shorter by 2 bases, with the junction holding 2 bases beyond the gene matches. Comment on this clone: The antigen it binds to is not known. Base qualities are not recorded, but no much larger clone differs from it by a single base.

The specimen sequenced was peripheral blood. The TCR originated in a man aged 55 to 70 with active COVID-19. Recombination connected TRBV10-3 to TRBJ2-5, with 8 bases aligning to TRBD1. The CDR3 has the sequence CAISESRQGQETQYF. Here is the DNA: TGTGCCATCAGTGAGTCCCGACAGGGGCAAGAGACCCAGTACTTC.